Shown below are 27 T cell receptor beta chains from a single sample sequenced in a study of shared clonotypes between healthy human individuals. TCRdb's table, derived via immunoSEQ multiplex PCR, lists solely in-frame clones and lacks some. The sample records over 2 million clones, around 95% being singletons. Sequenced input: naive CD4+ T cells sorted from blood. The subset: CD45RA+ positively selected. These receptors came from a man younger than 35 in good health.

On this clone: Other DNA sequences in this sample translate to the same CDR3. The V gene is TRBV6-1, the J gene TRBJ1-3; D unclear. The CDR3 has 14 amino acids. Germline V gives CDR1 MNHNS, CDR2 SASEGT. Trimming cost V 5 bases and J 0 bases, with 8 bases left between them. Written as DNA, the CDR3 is TGTGCCAGCAGTCCGGGGTCCTCTGGAAACACCATATATTTT. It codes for CASSPGSSGNTIYF.

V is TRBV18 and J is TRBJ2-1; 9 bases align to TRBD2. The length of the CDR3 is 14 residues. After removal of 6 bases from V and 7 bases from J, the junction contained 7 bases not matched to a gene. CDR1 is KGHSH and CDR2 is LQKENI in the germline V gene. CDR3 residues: CASSETSGRNEQFF. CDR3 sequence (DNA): TGTGCCAGCTCGGAGACTAGCGGAAGGAATGAGCAGTTCTTC. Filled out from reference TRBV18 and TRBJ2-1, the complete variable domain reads NAGVMQNPRHLVRRRGQEARLRCSPMKGHSHVYWYRQLPEEGLKFMVYLQKENIIDESGMPKERFSAEFPKEGPSILRIQQVVRGDSAAYFCASSETSGRNEQFFGPGTRLTVL.

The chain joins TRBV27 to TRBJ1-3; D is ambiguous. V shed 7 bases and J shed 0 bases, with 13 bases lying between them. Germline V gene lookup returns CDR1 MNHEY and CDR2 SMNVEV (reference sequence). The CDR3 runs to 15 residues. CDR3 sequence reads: CASKLAGHSGNTIYF. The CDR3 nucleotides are TGTGCCAGCAAGTTAGCCGGCCACTCTGGAAACACCATATATTTT.

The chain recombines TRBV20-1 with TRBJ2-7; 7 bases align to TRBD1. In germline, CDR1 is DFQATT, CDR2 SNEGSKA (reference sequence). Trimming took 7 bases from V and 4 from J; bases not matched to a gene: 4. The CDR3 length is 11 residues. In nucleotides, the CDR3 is TGCAGTGTGGGACAGACATACGAGCAGTACTTC. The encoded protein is CSVGQTYEQYF.

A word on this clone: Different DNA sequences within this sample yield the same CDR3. Here the CDR3 reads CSVGGRMNTEAFF. The CDR3 DNA sequence: TGCAGCGTTGGGGGACGAATGAACACTGAAGCTTTCTTT. V gene TRBV29-1 combines with J gene TRBJ1-1; D may be TRBD1 (5 bases). Trimming removed 4 bases from V and 0 bases from J, with 9 bases in between. The CDR3 has 13 residues. Germline CDR1 reads SQVTM; CDR2 reads ANQGSEA.

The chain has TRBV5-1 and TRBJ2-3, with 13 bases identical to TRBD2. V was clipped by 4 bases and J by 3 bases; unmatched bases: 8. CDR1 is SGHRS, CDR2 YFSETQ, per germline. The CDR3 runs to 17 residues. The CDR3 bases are TGCGCCAGCAGCCCCGGACTAGCGGGGGTACTGACAGATACGCAGTATTTT. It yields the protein CASSPGLAGVLTDTQYF.

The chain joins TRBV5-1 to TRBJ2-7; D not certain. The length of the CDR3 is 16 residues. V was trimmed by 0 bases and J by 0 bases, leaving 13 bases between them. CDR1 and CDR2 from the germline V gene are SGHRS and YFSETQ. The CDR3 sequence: CASSLELGVFSYEQYF. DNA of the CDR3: TGCGCCAGCAGCTTGGAACTTGGGGTGTTCTCCTACGAGCAGTACTTC.

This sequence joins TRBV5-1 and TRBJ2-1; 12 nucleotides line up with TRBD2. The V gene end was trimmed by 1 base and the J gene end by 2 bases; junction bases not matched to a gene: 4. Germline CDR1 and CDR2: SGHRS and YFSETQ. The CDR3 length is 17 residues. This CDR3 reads CASSLSPSGRAYNEQFF. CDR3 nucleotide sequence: TGCGCCAGCAGCTTGTCCCCTAGCGGGAGGGCCTACAATGAGCAGTTCTTC.

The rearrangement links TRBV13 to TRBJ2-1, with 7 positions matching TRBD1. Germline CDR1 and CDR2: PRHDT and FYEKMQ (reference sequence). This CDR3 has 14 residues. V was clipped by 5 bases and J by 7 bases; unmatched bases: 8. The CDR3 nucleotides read TGTGCCAGCAGCCTCGGGCTCAGGGGGAATGAGCAGTTCTTC. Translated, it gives CASSLGLRGNEQFF.

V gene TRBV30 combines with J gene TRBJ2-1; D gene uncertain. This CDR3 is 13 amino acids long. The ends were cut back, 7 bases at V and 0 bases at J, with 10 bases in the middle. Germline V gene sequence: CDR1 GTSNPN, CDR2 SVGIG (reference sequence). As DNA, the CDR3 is TGTGCCTCAGCTATAAGCTCCTACAATGAGCAGTTCTTC. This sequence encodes CASAISSYNEQFF. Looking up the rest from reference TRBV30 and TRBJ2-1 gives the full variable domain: SQTIHQWPATLVQPVGSPLSLECTVEGTSNPNLYWYRQAAGRGLQLLFYSVGIGQISSEVPQNLSASRPQDRQFILSSKKLLLSDSGFYLCASAISSYNEQFFGPGTRLTVL.

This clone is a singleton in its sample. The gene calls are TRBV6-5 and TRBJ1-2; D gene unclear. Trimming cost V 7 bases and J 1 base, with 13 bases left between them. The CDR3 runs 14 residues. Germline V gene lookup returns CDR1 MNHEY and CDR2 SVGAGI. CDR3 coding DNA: TGTGCCAGCAATAGGAACGGGCGTAACTATGGCTACACCTTC. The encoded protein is CASNRNGRNYGYTF.

CDR3: CASSFPGSSKHHF. The CDR3 region has the DNA TGTGCCAGCAGTTTCCCGGGCTCTTCGAAGCACCATTTT. The rearrangement links TRBV28 to TRBJ1-5; D call uncertain. The V and J ends lost 3 bases and 16 bases respectively, with 19 bases between them. The CDR3 extends over 13 amino acids. Germline-derived CDR1 and CDR2 are MDHEN and SYDVKM.

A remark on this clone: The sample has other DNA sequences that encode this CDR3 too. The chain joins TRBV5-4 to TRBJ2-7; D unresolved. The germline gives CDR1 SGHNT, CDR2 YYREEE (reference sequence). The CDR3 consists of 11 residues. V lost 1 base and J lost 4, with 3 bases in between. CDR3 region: CASSLNYEQYF. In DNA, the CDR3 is TGTGCCAGCAGCTTGAATTACGAGCAGTACTTC.

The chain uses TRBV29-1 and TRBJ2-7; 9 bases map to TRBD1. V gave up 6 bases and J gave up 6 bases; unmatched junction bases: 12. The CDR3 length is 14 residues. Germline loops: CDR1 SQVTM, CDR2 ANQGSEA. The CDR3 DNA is TGCAGCGTCCGTTCGGACAGGGGAATTCCCGAGCAGTACTTC. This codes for CSVRSDRGIPEQYF.

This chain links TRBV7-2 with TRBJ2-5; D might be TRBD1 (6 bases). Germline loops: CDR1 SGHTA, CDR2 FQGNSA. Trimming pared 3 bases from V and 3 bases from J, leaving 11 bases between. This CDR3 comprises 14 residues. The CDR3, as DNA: TGTGCCAGCAGCTTGAGGACAGAGAAAGAGACCCAGTACTTC. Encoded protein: CASSLRTEKETQYF. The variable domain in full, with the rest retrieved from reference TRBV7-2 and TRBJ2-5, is GAGVSQSPSNKVTEKGKDVELRCDPISGHTALYWYRQSLGQGLEFLIYFQGNSAPDKSGLPSDRFSAERTGGSVSTLTIQRTQQEDSAVYLCASSLRTEKETQYFGPGTRLLVL.

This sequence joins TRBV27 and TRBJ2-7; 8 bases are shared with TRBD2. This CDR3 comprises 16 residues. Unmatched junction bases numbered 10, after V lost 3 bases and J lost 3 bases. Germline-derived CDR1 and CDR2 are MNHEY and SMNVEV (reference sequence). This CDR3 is CASSFSNLAGLYEQYF. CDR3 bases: TGTGCCAGCAGTTTCAGTAATCTAGCGGGTCTCTACGAGCAGTACTTC.

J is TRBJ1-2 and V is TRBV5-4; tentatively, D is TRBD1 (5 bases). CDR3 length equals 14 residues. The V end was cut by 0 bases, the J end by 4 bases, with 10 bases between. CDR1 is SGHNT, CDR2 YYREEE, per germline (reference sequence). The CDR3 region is CASSLVGGTYGYTF. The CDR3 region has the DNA TGTGCCAGCAGCTTGGTCGGCGGGACCTATGGCTACACCTTC. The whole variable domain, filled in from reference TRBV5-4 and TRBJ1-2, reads ETGVTQSPTHLIKTRGQQVTLRCSSQSGHNTVSWYQQALGQGPQFIFQYYREEENGRGNFPPRFSGLQFPNYSSELNVNALELDDSALYLCASSLVGGTYGYTFGSGTRLTVV.

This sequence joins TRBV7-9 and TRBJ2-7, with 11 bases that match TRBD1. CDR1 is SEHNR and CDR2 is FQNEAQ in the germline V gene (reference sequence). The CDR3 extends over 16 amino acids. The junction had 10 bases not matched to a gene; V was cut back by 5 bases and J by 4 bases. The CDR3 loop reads CASSTGWDRGSYEQYF. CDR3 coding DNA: TGTGCCAGCAGCACGGGTTGGGACAGGGGGTCGTACGAGCAGTACTTC.

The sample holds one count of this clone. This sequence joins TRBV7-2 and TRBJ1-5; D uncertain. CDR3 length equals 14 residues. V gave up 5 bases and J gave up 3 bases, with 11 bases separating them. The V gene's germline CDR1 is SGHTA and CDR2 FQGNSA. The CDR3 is CASSINGVNQPQHF. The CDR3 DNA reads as TGTGCCAGCAGCATTAACGGGGTCAATCAGCCCCAGCATTTT.

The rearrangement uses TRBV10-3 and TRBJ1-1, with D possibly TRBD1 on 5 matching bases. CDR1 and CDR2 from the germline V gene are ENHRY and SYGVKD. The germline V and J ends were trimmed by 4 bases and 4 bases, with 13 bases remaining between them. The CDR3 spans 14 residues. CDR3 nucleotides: TGTGCCATCAGTGTGCCAGGGTCGGTCACTGAAGCTTTCTTT. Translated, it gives CAISVPGSVTEAFF.

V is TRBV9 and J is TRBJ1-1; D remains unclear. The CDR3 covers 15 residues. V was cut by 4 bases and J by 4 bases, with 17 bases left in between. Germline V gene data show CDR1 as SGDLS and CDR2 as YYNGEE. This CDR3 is CASSPRLSSGTEAFF. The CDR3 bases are TGTGCCAGCAGCCCTCGGCTCTCATCGGGCACTGAAGCTTTCTTT.

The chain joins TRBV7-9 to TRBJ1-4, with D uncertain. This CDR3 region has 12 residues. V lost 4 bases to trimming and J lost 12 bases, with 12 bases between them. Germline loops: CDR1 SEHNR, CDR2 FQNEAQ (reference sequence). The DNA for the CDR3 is TGTGCCAGCAGCTCAGAGGTGACCCAACTGTTTTTT. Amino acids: CASSSEVTQLFF.

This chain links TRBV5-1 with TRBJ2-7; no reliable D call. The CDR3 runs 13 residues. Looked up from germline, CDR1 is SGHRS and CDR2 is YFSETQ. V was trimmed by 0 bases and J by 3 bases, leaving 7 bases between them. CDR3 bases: TGCGCCAGCAGCTTGGAACGGAACTACGAGCAGTACTTC. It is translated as CASSLERNYEQYF.

The CDR3, as DNA: TGTGCCAGCACTCCTAGTAGGGCCGGGGAGCTGTTTTTT. It is translated as CASTPSRAGELFF. This chain connects TRBV13 to TRBJ2-2; unclear D gene. Germline CDR1 reads PRHDT; CDR2 reads FYEKMQ (reference sequence). V lost 7 bases, J lost 6 bases, and 12 bases lay in between. The CDR3 consists of 13 residues.

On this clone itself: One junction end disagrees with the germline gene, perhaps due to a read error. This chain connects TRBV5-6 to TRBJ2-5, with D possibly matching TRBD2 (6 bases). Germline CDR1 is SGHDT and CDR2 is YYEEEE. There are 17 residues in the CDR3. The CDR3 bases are TGTGCCAGCAGCCTTTCGGCCCGGGGGTACCGCCAAGAGATCCAGTACTTC. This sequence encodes CASSLSARGYRQEIQYF.

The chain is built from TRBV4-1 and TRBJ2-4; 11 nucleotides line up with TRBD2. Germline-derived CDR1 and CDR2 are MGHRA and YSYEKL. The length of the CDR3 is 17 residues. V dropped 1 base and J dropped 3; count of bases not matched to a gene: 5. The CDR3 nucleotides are TGCGCCAGCAGCCAAGTAGCGGGAGGGACCAGCAAAAACATTCAGTACTTC. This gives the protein CASSQVAGGTSKNIQYF.

CDR3 nucleotide sequence: TGTGCCAGCAGCTGGGAGGGGCCCTCGAACACCGGGGAGCTGTTTTTT. Translating gives CASSWEGPSNTGELFF. The chain is built from TRBV2 and TRBJ2-2, with TRBD2 identical over 7 bases. Germline-derived CDR1 and CDR2 are SNHLY and FYNNEI. V was clipped by 6 bases and J by 0 bases; unmatched bases: 7. The CDR3 is 16 amino acids. Combining the CDR3 with reference TRBV2 and TRBJ2-2 gives the whole variable domain EPEVTQTPSHQVTQMGQEVILRCVPISNHLYFYWYRQILGQKVEFLVSFYNNEISEKSEIFDDQFSVERPDGSNFTLKIRSTKLEDSAMYFCASSWEGPSNTGELFFGEGSRLTVL.